This is a list of T cell receptor beta chains from one sample in a study of T cell responses to AZD1222 COVID-19 vaccine. Here immunoSEQ multiplex PCR was the method, and the copy in TCRdb shows in-frame clones only, minus some. The table lists about 200,000 clones, approximately 89% of them singletons. The sequencing here drew on peripheral blood, taken 28 days after the second AZD1222 dose. These receptors were obtained from an adult who received the AZD1222 COVID-19 vaccine. CDR3s include the opening cysteine and the closing phenylalanine or tryptophan. The D gene is left open where the match is weak. Size is stated for part of the rows, as once, few or many counts, or as a class when the clone is expanded.

>13|TRBJ1-1|.|.|TRBV28
CASSLGGNTEAFF
TGTGCCAGCAGTTTAGGGGGAAACACTGAAGCTTTCTTT
>16|TRBJ1-1|.|once|TRBV21-1
CASSTPGTAKNTEAFF
TGTGCCAGCAGCACCCCCGGGACAGCTAAGAACACTGAAGCTTTCTTT
>16|TRBJ1-4|TRBD1|.|TRBV24-1
CATSDSRTGLNEKLFF
TGTGCCACCAGTGATTCCCGGACAGGGCTTAATGAAAAACTGTTTTTT
>16|TRBJ2-5|TRBD2|.|TRBV10-1
CASSGNLAGVSETQYF
TGCGCCAGCAGTGGAAACCTAGCGGGAGTTTCGGAGACCCAGTACTTC
>12|TRBJ1-1|.|.|TRBV12-3/TRBV12-4
CASSWANTEAFF
TGTGCCAGCAGTTGGGCTAACACTGAAGCTTTCTTT
>15|TRBJ2-5|.|.|TRBV2
CASSDISLGRETQYF
TGTGCCAGCAGTGATATTAGCTTAGGTCGGGAGACCCAGTACTTC
>13|TRBJ1-4|.|.|TRBV30
CAWNGGATEKLFF
TGTGCCTGGAATGGGGGGGCGACCGAAAAACTGTTTTTT
>16|TRBJ1-1|.|.|TRBV12-5
CASGLVLTPHLGEAFF
TGTGCTAGTGGTTTGGTTCTAACTCCACATTTGGGTGAGGCTTTCTTT
>17|TRBJ2-2|TRBD2|.|TRBV15
CATSRSRVAGYTGELFF
TGTGCCACCAGCAGATCTCGGGTAGCGGGGTACACCGGGGAGCTGTTTTTT
>14|TRBJ2-3|.|.|TRBV18
CASSPGATSDTQYF
TGTGCCAGCTCACCAGGCGCGACTTCAGATACGCAGTATTTT
>18|TRBJ2-2|TRBD2|.|TRBV3-1/TRBV3-2
CASRPLRAGPSNTGELFF
TGTGCCAGCAGGCCCCTCAGAGCGGGGCCTTCGAACACCGGGGAGCTGTTTTTT
>14|TRBJ1-4|.|once|TRBV6-5
CASSSWSGGEKLFF
TGTGCCAGCAGCTCCTGGTCGGGCGGTGAAAAACTGTTTTTT
>13|TRBJ2-3|.|.|TRBV4-3
CASSQGALYTQYF
TGCGCCAGCAGCCAAGGAGCCCTATATACGCAGTATTTT
>18|TRBJ2-1|TRBD2|.|TRBV28
CASTSPQGLAGDYNEQFF
TGTGCCAGCACCTCTCCCCAGGGACTAGCGGGAGACTACAATGAGCAGTTCTTC
>13|TRBJ1-1|.|.|TRBV10-3
CAISGQMNTEAFF
TGTGCCATCAGTGGACAGATGAACACTGAAGCTTTCTTT
>16|TRBJ2-7|TRBD2|.|TRBV19
CASSQLAGVTTYEQYF
TGTGCCAGTAGCCAACTAGCGGGAGTGACCACCTACGAGCAGTACTTC
>15|TRBJ2-7|.|.|TRBV10-3
CAISEIQGPGREQYF
TGTGCCATCAGTGAGATACAGGGACCGGGTCGCGAGCAGTACTTC
>17|TRBJ2-7|TRBD2|few|TRBV29-1
CSVRTGMRTSGAWGQYF
TGCAGCGTGAGGACAGGTATGAGGACTAGCGGTGCGTGGGGGCAGTACTTC
>14|TRBJ1-1|.|.|TRBV24-1
CATSDGQINTEAFF
TGTGCCACCAGTGACGGACAGATTAACACTGAAGCTTTCTTT
>15|TRBJ2-1|.|.|TRBV11-2
CASSLVRGQYNEQFF
TGTGCCAGCAGCTTAGTCCGTGGACAATACAATGAGCAGTTCTTC
>13|TRBJ2-1|TRBD2|.|TRBV29-1
CSGLAGSYNEQFF
TGCAGCGGTTTAGCGGGCTCCTACAATGAGCAGTTCTTC
>14|TRBJ1-1|.|.|TRBV7-2
CASSLDGGLAEAFF
TGTGCCAGCAGCTTAGATGGGGGGCTGGCTGAAGCTTTCTTT
>14|TRBJ1-4|TRBD1|.|TRBV6-7
CASSYDRGEEKLFF
TGTGCCAGCAGTTACGACAGGGGTGAGGAAAAACTGTTTTTT
>13|TRBJ1-2|.|.|TRBV3-1/TRBV3-2
CASSHDGNYGYTF
TGTGCCAGCAGCCATGATGGGAACTATGGCTACACCTTC